This T cell receptor beta chain was retrieved from a study of PD-1 blockade in classical Hodgkin lymphoma. General study findings and limits: A reduction in baseline TCR diversity was reportedly seen in newly diagnosed patients relative to healthy donors. Prior therapy or disease activity may underlie the repertoire differences, whose causes remain undefined.

The CDR3 consists of 16 residues. Deletions cut 6 bases from V and 8 bases from J, with 23 bases between. Germline values: CDR1 MRHNA, CDR2 SNTAGT. Noted time point: newly diagnosed, previously untreated cHL patient sample. In regard to this clone: The antigen remains unidentified.

The data were produced by immunoSEQ multiplex PCR, yet TCRdb's version contains in-frame clones alone and is incomplete. Of tens of thousands of clones listed, over 85% are singletons. The TCR sequence derives from a human donor with classical Hodgkin lymphoma. Sequenced: peripheral blood mononuclear cells (PBMCs). The gene calls are TRBV6-4 and TRBJ2-1; D assignment may be TRBD1 or TRBD2 (7 bases each). The CDR3 protein is CASSRDSGGGGDEQFF. CDR3 bases: TGTGCCAGCAGCCGGGACAGTGGGGGGGGCGGCGATGAGCAGTTCTTC.